This is a list of T cell receptor beta chains from one sample in a study of blood T cells in healthy people across ages. A single record per CDR3 protein comes from TCRdb applying MiXCR to the 5' RACE reads. There are 1,500,000 or so distinct CDR3 sequences in the sample; around 55% occur only once, and approximately 7% lies in the top ten. What was sequenced was blood. The receptors here all came from a man aged 18-30 years in good health. The CDR3 runs from the conserved cysteine through the conserved F or W. D genes are given only for firm matches. Rows give clone size only sometimes, using once, few, many, or a class for an expanded clone.

CDR3aa	CDR3nt	d_gene	abundance	v_gene	j_gene
CSVVLGSSYEQYF	TGCAGCGTTGTCCTCGGGAGCTCCTACGAGCAGTACTTC	NA	few	TRBV29-1	TRBJ2-7
CASGLVRGTGELFF	TGTGCCAGCGGACTAGTTCGGGGTACCGGGGAGCTGTTTTTT	TRBD2	NA	TRBV27	TRBJ2-2
CASSFRTGVNTEAFF	TGTGCCAGCAGCTTCCGTACGGGGGTGAACACTGAAGCTTTCTTT	NA	NA	TRBV7-9	TRBJ1-1
CASRPGIAGAWEQYF	TGTGCCAGCAGACCCGGGATAGCGGGAGCTTGGGAGCAGTACTTC	TRBD2	NA	TRBV6-5	TRBJ2-7
CASSETPTGANQPQHF	TGTGCCAGTAGTGAAACCCCGACAGGGGCAAATCAGCCCCAGCATTTT	TRBD1	NA	TRBV19	TRBJ1-5
CASSASLMMNAEAFF	TGTGCCAGCAGCGCCTCGTTGATGATGAACGCTGAAGCTTTCTTT	NA	NA	TRBV12-3/TRBV12-4	TRBJ1-1
CASSPSSNSVQYF	TGTGCCAGCAGTCCGTCAAGTAATAGTGTGCAGTACTTC	NA	NA	TRBV6-1	TRBJ2-5
CASSQDLAYEQYF	TGCGCCAGCAGCCAAGACTTAGCATACGAGCAGTACTTC	NA	many	TRBV4-3	TRBJ2-7
CSAGLFEAYNEQFF	TGCAGTGCTGGACTCTTTGAAGCCTACAATGAGCAGTTCTTC	NA	NA	TRBV20-1	TRBJ2-1
CAGDRRVNADTQYF	TGTGCTGGGGACAGGAGAGTTAACGCAGATACGCAGTATTTT	TRBD1	NA	TRBV7-9	TRBJ2-3
CSASQDRGHTEAFF	TGCAGTGCAAGTCAGGACAGGGGACACACTGAAGCTTTCTTT	TRBD1	once	TRBV20-1	TRBJ1-1
CASSRDRSVYGYTF	TGTGCCAGCAGCAGGGACAGGTCAGTCTATGGCTACACCTTC	TRBD1	once	TRBV28	TRBJ1-2
CSVSGRMGLKNIQYF	TGCAGCGTTAGCGGGAGGATGGGCCTCAAAAACATTCAGTACTTC	TRBD2	few	TRBV29-1	TRBJ2-4
CASSLSMGFYNEQFF	TGTGCCAGCAGCTTAAGTATGGGGTTTTACAATGAGCAGTTCTTC	NA	few	TRBV7-2	TRBJ2-1
CASSHGRGTYEQYF	TGCGCCAGCAGCCATGGGCGGGGGACCTACGAGCAGTACTTC	TRBD2	NA	TRBV4-3	TRBJ2-7
CASSQDLIGESYNEQFF	TGCGCCAGCAGCCAAGATTTAATAGGAGAATCCTACAATGAGCAGTTCTTC	NA	NA	TRBV4-3	TRBJ2-1
CASQDLRDTNYGYTF	TGTGCCAGTCAGGACCTTCGGGACACTAACTATGGCTACACCTTC	NA	few	TRBV2	TRBJ1-2
CAISQTSGGGDTQYF	TGTGCCATCAGCCAGACTAGCGGGGGGGGCGATACGCAGTATTTT	TRBD2	NA	TRBV10-3	TRBJ2-3
CASRSGLAGEQETQYF	TGTGCCAGCAGGTCAGGACTAGCGGGGGAACAAGAGACCCAGTACTTC	TRBD2	few	TRBV12-3/TRBV12-4	TRBJ2-5
CASSLAATDDEQYF	TGCGCCAGCAGCTTGGCCGCAACCGATGACGAGCAGTACTTC	NA	NA	TRBV5-1	TRBJ2-7
CSAVTGGSGANVLTF	TGCAGCGCCGTGACAGGGGGCTCTGGGGCCAACGTCCTGACTTTC	TRBD1	NA	TRBV29-1	TRBJ2-6
CTSSTRTGTNSPLHF	TGTACCAGCAGTACCCGGACAGGCACCAATTCACCCCTCCACTTT	TRBD1	once	TRBV11-2	TRBJ1-6
CASSQLQGDEQYF	TGCGCCAGCAGCCAACTTCAGGGCGACGAGCAGTACTTC	NA	NA	TRBV4-1	TRBJ2-7
CASSSSGLPSYEQYF	TGTGCCAGCAGCTCTTCAGGTTTGCCCTCCTACGAGCAGTACTTC	NA	NA	TRBV5-6	TRBJ2-7
CSASDMGYHNEQFF	TGCAGTGCTAGCGATATGGGGTACCACAATGAGCAGTTCTTC	NA	once	TRBV20-1	TRBJ2-1
CASSSDFPTKETQYF	TGTGCCAGCAGTTCGGACTTCCCGACGAAAGAGACCCAGTACTTC	NA	NA	TRBV27	TRBJ2-5
CASSSRQGTSYNEQFF	TGCGCCAGCAGCTCGAGACAGGGAACCTCCTACAATGAGCAGTTCTTC	TRBD1	once	TRBV5-1	TRBJ2-1